The 2 T cell receptor beta chains below were found in one sample sequenced in a study of shared clonotypes between healthy human individuals. Naive CD8 cells lacked CD45RO, underwent positive selection for CCR7 and left out terminally differentiated effector memory CD45RA+ cells. Profiled with immunoSEQ multiplex PCR; TCRdb holds only in-frame clones, not every one. Of about 2 million clones in the sample, roughly 94% were seen once. The sample comprised naive CD8+ T cells sorted from blood. Source of these receptors: a man aged 18-30 years in good health.

The chain carries TRBV9 and TRBJ2-2; the D gene is possibly TRBD2 (6 bases). Germline CDR1 SGDLS, CDR2 YYNGEE. CDR3 size: 16 residues. V dropped 6 bases and J dropped 7 bases, with 22 bases sitting between them. The CDR3, as DNA: TGTGCCAGCACCGAGTCGTTTACGGGAGAAGTCGGGGAGCTGTTTTTT. It yields the protein CASTESFTGEVGELFF.

The chain couples TRBV4-1 to TRBJ2-3; D ambiguous. The germline gives CDR1 MGHRA, CDR2 YSYEKL. The CDR3 has 13 residues. V lost 0 bases, J lost 6 bases, and 7 bases lay in between. CDR3: CASSQDQEDTQYF. CDR3 nucleotide sequence: TGCGCCAGCAGCCAAGATCAAGAGGATACGCAGTATTTT.